The source of this T cell receptor (beta chain) is a study of T cell changes during pregnancy in multiple sclerosis. Clones were read by immunoSEQ multiplex PCR, and TCRdb kept only the in-frame ones, dropping some. The repertoire holds some 30,000 clones, with roughly nine tenths as singletons. Germline lookup yields CDR1 SGHTA and CDR2 FQGNSA. V lost 1 base to trimming and J lost 3 bases; unmatched junction nucleotides: 6. This CDR3 is built from 15 residues. Sequencing was performed on CD8+ T cells from peripheral blood mononuclear cells, taken in the second trimester of pregnancy. This chain uses TRBV7-2 with TRBJ2-7; 7 nucleotides line up with TRBD2. This sequence originates from a female donor with multiple sclerosis, enrolled in a pregnancy study. The CDR3 loop reads CASSLGRELNYEQYF. CDR3 DNA: TGTGCCAGCAGCTTAGGGCGGGAGCTGAACTACGAGCAGTACTTC.